The clone carrying this TCR beta chain was seen a handful of times. No patient had received any treatment before thyroid surgery. This CDR3 comprises 13 residues. Germline V gene lookup returns CDR1 LNHDA and CDR2 SQIVND (reference sequence). Trimming shortened V by 4 bases and J by 5 bases, and 11 bases separated the two germline ends. MiXCR reprocessed the PCR reads for TCRdb. Of fewer than 40,000 clones in the sample, 17% were seen once. This record comes from a study of metastatic and nonmetastatic thyroid tumors. Study-wide context: Repertoires from blood and tumor or nodule tissue of malignant and benign thyroid patients were compared.

V and J are TRBV19 and TRBJ1-1; TRBD1 is a possible D gene (6 bases). Sequences were obtained from blood. The TCR comes from a male donor with papillary thyroid cancer or a benign thyroid nodule (not recorded which). Some clones in this sample may be carry-over from other donors' samples. The CDR3 protein is CASSSFRGTEAFF. The CDR3 bases are TGTGCCAGTAGTAGTTTCAGGGGTACTGAAGCTTTCTTT.